This T cell receptor (beta chain) derives from a study of cytomegalovirus exposure and HLA in healthy donors. In the study overall: Later analysis reported that the 110 or so validation repertoires shared the platform of the roughly 630 first-cohort repertoires. General study results and limits: Researchers catalogued under 200 TCR beta chains as cytomegalovirus-associated.

Germline CDR1 is KGHSH and CDR2 is LQKENI. The CDR3 contains 17 residues. V dropped 4 bases and J dropped 2 bases, with 18 bases sitting between them. As concerns this clone: Its cognate antigen is unknown.

Data came from immunoSEQ multiplex PCR; TCRdb stores just in-frame clones and leaves some out. The sample carries approximately 200,000 clones, 84% recorded once. The chain couples TRBV18 to TRBJ2-1, with D possibly TRBD2 on 6 matching bases. This receptor was identified in a woman in her 30s in good health and CMV-seropositive. Sequencing used PBMCs. The CDR3 bases are TGTGCCAGCTCACAGCTGGAAAGACTAGTCACCTACAATGAGCAGTTCTTC. Protein product: CASSQLERLVTYNEQFF.